This T cell receptor beta chain was obtained from a study of naive and memory T cell subsets (dated by TCRdb to about 2017). Context from the whole study: An open-source, UMI-based TCR alpha and beta sequencing pipeline was applied to sorted naive and memory peripheral blood T cell subsets. IgG serology results and the functional CMV T cell responses were in complete agreement. RNA was DNase-treated and reverse transcribed with TCR constant-region primers, mostly using SuperScript III. Beyond this particular receptor, the publication reports: After error correction, only a single occurrence was seen for over 85% of naive TCR sequences, so much steeper abundance distributions were produced than in memory subsets. RNA-based TCR counts may be affected by expression changes linked to T cell activation and differentiation. The repertoire findings for the naive and memory subsets could not be validated against a ground truth because none was available. A power law was followed by TCR abundance, with an exponent that differed between naive and memory subsets but was consistent across the three individuals. A clonotype was defined as a single alpha or beta chain sequence rather than as a paired alpha/beta receptor. Naive repertoires, especially CD8, contained a few larger clonotypes, possibly memory cells re-expressing CD45RA. In both CD4 and CD8 cells, a rise in Gini index and a fall in Shannon and inverse Simpson diversity were observed from naive through CM, EM and EMRA.

Details on this clonotype: Its antigen remains undetermined. Qualities for individual bases were not recorded, and no much larger clone is one base off.

From the second PCR step onward, the TCR alpha chain libraries and the TCR beta chain libraries were amplified separately. Donor CMV status was determined by IFNgamma production from CD4+ T cells after overnight stimulation of fresh PBMCs with CMV viral lysate. CD4 T cells were positively selected with Miltenyi beads, followed by positive selection of CD8 T cells from the CD4-negative fraction. After staining for CD3, CD4, CD8, CD45RA, CD27 and a live/dead dye, cells were sorted on a BD Aria II into four subsets based on CD45RA and CD27. Blood came from a few healthy volunteers, each fractionated into CD4 and CD8 T cells and then into four differentiation subsets. Around 120 ml of peripheral blood was drawn per donor, and PBMC were isolated by Ficoll-Paque PLUS density-gradient centrifugation. Sorted cells were lysed in RLT buffer, and RNA was extracted with a Qiagen RNeasy kit and stored at -80°C.

The CDR3 runs 16 amino acids, cysteine and phenylalanine included. The only DNA kept is the CDR3, 48 bases in frame from the first base. Trimming removed 6 bases from V and 6 bases from J; the gene matches leave 9 bases unexplained. The germline V gene (reference sequence) supplies CDR1 LNHDA and CDR2 SQIVND. Libraries were constructed by UMI-ligation and nested PCR. An equimolar mix of two oligonucleotides covering both TRBC1 and TRBC2 was used as the beta constant-region primer. Four rounds of PCR, combining the SP2 primer with nested alpha and beta constant-region primers, were used to amplify the ligated cDNA. A single-stranded oligonucleotide carrying the SP2 primer and a 12-nucleotide UMI was ligated to the 3' end of the cDNA by T4 RNA ligase 1. Incubation of the ligation reaction lasted roughly 18-25 hours at 16 degrees C. PCR2 was typically run as a SYBR Green qPCR and stopped at a predetermined threshold to prevent over-amplification. Apart from the first purification, every purification step used Agencourt AMPure XP magnetic beads. Libraries were quantified by Qubit and checked on a TapeStation, where a main peak was expected near 650 bp. Pooled libraries were sequenced on an Illumina MiSeq using v2 2x251 paired-end kits, and typically about 0.9-2 million reads were obtained per sample. Libraries were pooled at approximately 3.7 nM per sample, and about 4.5-7% PhiX was added to improve cluster recognition. The study's own analysis went as follows. FASTQ reads processed by Demultiplexor were assigned V and J genes by Decombinator through tag matching that tolerated a single base-pair mismatch. UMIs were used by Collapsinator to correct both sequencing errors and frequency errors arising from PCR heterogeneity. TCRs were translated and CDR3s were extracted from the conserved cysteine to the FGXG phenylalanine by CDR3Translator, with non-productive sequences being flagged. Repertoires were subsampled to equal numbers of UMI-defined TCRs before Gini, Shannon entropy and inverse Simpson indices were calculated. Power-law fits to clonotype abundance distributions were performed by maximum likelihood within the linear range. When run on a single naive CD8 sample, MIGEC and the pipeline yielded similar UMI counts, similar unique TCR numbers and similar clonal distributions. One analysis removed from the naive repertoire any naive TCRs that were also present in any memory subset from the same donor. The repertoires were searched for 6,000 to 9,500 CMV-associated CDR3 sequences that had been compiled from VDJdb and a published dataset. Starting from the raw public reads, TCRdb applied fastp trimming at Q25, assembled clones with MiXCR and retained in-frame beta chains. For every CDR3 protein sequence, its rows merge into one entry that carries the most common genes and DNA. These V and J calls are TCRdb output, not the study's own analysis. This sample lists 150,000 or so distinct CDR3 sequences; roughly 22% were detected once. Less than 0.13% of the sample comes from the top ten.

The receptor was derived from a human donor in good health. The rearranged chain carries TRBV19 and TRBJ2-1; 12 junctional bases match TRBD2. Sequencing was carried out using naive CD4+ T cells from blood. This specimen's cell subset or site label, interpreted: naive T cells, CD45RA high CD27+. The nucleotide sequence is TGTGCCAGTAGCTTACTAGCGGGAGGCGGTGGCAATGAGCAGTTCTTC. Translated, this is CASSLLAGGGGNEQFF.